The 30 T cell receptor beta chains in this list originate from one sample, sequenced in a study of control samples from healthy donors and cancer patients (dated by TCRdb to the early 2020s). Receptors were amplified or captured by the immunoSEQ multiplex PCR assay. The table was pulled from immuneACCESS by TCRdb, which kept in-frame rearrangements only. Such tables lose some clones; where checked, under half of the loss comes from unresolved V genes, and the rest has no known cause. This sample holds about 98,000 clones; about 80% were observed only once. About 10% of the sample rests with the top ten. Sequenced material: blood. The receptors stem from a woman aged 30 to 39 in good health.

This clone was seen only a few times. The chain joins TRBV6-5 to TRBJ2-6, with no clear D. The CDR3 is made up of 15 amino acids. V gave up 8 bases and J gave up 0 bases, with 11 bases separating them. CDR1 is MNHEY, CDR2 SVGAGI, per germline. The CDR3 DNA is TGTGCCAGCCAAGGCTTCGGCTCTGGGGCCAACGTCCTGACTTTC. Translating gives CASQGFGSGANVLTF.

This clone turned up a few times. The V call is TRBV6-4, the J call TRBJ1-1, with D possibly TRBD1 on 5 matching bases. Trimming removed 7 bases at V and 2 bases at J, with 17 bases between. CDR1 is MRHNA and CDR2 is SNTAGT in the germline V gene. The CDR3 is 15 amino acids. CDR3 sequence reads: CASIRGRVVNTEAFF. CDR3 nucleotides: TGTGCCAGCATAAGGGGTCGGGTAGTAAACACTGAAGCTTTCTTT.

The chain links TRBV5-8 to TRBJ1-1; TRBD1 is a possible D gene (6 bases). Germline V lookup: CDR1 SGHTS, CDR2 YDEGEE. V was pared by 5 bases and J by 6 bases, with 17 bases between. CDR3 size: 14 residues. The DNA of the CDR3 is TGTGCCAGCAGGGGTCAGGGGACGATGGCTGAAGCTTTCTTT. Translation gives CASRGQGTMAEAFF.

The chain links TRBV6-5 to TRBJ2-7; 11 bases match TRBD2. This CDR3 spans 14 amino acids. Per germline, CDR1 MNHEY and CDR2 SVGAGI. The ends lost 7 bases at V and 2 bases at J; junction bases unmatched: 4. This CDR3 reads CASKIAGGPYEQYF. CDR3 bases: TGTGCCAGCAAGATAGCGGGGGGGCCCTACGAGCAGTACTTC.

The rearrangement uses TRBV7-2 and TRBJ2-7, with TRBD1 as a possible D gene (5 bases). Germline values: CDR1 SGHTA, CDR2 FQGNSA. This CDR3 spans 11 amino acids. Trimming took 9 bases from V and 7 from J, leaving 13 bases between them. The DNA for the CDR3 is TGTGCCAGTGAGATGGGGCAAGAGCAGTACTTC. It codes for CASEMGQEQYF. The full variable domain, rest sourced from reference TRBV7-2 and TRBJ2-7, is GAGVSQSPSNKVTEKGKDVELRCDPISGHTALYWYRQSLGQGLEFLIYFQGNSAPDKSGLPSDRFSAERTGGSVSTLTIQRTQQEDSAVYLCASEMGQEQYFGPGTRLTVT.

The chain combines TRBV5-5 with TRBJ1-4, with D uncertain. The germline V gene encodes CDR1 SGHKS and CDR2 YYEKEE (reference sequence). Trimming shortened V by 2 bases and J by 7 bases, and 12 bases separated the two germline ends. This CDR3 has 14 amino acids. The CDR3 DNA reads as TGTGCCAGCAGCTTCGGCCAGACGAGTGAAAAACTGTTTTTT. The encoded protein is CASSFGQTSEKLFF. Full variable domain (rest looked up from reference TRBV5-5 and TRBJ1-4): DAGVTQSPTHLIKTRGQQVTLRCSPISGHKSVSWYQQVLGQGPQFIFQYYEKEERGRGNFPDRFSARQFPNYSSELNVNALLLGDSALYLCASSFGQTSEKLFFGSGTQLSVL.

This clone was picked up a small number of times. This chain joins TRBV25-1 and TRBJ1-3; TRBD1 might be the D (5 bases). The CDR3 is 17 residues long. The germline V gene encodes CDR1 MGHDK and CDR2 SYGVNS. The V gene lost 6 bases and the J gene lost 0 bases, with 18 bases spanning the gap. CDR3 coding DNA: TGTGCCAGCAGCCCCACGCCTACAGGCATCTCTGGAAACACCATATATTTT. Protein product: CASSPTPTGISGNTIYF.

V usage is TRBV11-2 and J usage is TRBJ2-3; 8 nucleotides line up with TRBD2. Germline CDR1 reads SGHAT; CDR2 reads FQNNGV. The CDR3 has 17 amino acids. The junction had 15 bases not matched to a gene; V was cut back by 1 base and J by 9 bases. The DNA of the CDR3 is TGTGCCAGCAGCTTAGCGGAGCGGGGGACAACCTCGGACACGCAGTATTTT. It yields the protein CASSLAERGTTSDTQYF.

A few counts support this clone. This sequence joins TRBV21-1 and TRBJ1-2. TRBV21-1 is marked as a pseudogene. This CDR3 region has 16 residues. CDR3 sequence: CASSKGGPSPCYGYTF. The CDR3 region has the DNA TGTGCCAGCAGCAAAGGGGGACCGTCTCCCTGCTATGGCTACACCTTC.

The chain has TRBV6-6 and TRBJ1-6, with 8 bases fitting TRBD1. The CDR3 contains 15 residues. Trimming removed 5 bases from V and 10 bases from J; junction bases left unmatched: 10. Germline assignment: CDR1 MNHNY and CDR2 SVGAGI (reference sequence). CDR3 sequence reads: CASSTGQGSGSPLHF. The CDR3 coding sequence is TGTGCCAGCAGTACAGGACAGGGTTCGGGCTCACCCCTCCACTTT.

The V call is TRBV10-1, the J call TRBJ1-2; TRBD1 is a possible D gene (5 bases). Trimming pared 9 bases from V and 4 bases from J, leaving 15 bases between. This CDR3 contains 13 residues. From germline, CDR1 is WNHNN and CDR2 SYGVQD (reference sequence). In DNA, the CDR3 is TGCGCCAGTAAGGGGCGGCAGGGCTATGGCTACACCTTC. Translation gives CASKGRQGYGYTF.

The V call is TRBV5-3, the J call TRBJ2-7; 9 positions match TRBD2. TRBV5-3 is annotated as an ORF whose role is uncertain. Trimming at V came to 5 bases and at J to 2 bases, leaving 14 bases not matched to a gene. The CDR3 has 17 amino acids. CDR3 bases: TGTGCCAGAAGTTTCATAGCCGGACTAGCGTTCCCCTACGAGCAGTACTTC. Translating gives CARSFIAGLAFPYEQYF.

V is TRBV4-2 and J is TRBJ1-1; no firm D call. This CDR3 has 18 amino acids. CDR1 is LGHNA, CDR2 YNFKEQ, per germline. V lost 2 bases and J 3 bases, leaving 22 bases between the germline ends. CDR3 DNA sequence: TGTGCCAGCAGCCAAACCATGGTGGAGTGGCGGGCGGACACTGAAGCTTTCTTT. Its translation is CASSQTMVEWRADTEAFF.

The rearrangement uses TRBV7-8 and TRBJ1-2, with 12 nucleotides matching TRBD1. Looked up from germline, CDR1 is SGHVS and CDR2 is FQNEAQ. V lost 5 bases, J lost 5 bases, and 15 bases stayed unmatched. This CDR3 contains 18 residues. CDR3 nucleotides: TGTGCCAGCAGCCCCCAGGGCCCGGGACAGGGGGCGCGGTATGGCTACACCTTC. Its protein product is CASSPQGPGQGARYGYTF.

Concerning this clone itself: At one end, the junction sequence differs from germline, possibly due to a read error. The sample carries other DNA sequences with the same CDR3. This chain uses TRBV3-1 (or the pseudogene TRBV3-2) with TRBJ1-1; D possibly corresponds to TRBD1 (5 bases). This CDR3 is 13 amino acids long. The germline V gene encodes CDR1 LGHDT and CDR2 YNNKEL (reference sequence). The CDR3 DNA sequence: TGTGCCAGTAGCCAATACAGGATAGCTGAAGCTTTCTTT. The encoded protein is CASSQYRIAEAFF.

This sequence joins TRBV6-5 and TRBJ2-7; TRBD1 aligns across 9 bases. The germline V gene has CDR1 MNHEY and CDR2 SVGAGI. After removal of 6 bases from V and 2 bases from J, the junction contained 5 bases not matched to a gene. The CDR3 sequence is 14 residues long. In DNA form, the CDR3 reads TGTGCCAGCAGGGTAGGGACAGGGCCCTACGAGCAGTACTTC. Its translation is CASRVGTGPYEQYF.

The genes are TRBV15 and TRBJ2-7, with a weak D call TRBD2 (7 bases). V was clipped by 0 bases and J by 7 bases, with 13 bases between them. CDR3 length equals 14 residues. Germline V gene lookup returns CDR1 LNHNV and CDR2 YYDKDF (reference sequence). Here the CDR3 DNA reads TGTGCCACCAGCAGAGATTGGGGGGGGCGAGAGCAGTACTTC. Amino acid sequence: CATSRDWGGREQYF. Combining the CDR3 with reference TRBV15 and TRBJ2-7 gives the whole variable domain DAMVIQNPRYQVTQFGKPVTLSCSQTLNHNVMYWYQQKSSQAPKLLFHYYDKDFNNEADTPDNFQSRRPNTSFCFLDIRSPGLGDTAMYLCATSRDWGGREQYFGPGTRLTVT.

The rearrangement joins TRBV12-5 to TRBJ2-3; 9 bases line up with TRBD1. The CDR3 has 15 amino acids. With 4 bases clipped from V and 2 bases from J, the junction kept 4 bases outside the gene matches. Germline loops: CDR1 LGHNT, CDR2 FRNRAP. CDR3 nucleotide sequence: TGTGCTAGTGGTTCGGGACAGGGTCCCACAGATACGCAGTATTTT. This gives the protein CASGSGQGPTDTQYF. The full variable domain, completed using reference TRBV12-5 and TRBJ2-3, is DARVTQTPRHKVTEMGQEVTMRCQPILGHNTVFWYRQTMMQGLELLAYFRNRAPLDDSGMPKDRFSAEMPDATLATLKIQPSEPRDSAVYFCASGSGQGPTDTQYFGPGTRLTVL.

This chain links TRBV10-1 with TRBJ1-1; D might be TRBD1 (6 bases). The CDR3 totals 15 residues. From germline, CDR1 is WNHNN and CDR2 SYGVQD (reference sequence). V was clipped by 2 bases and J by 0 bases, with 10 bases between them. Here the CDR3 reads CASSEEGGMNTEAFF. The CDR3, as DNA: TGCGCCAGCAGTGAGGAGGGGGGGATGAACACTGAAGCTTTCTTT.

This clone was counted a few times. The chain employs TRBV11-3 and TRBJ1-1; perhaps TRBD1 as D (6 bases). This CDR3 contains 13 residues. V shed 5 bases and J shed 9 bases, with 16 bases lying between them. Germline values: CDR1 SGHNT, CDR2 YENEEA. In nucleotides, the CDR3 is TGTGCCAGCAGCGGGGGGCCTGGCCTTAAAGCTTTCTTT. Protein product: CASSGGPGLKAFF.

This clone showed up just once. The CDR3 region is CASSEGTGGTDTQYF. The CDR3 DNA reads TGTGCCAGCAGTGAAGGGACAGGGGGCACAGATACGCAGTATTTT. The V gene is TRBV6-4, the J gene TRBJ2-3, with 10 bases matching TRBD1. J was trimmed by 1 base and V by 3 bases; bases with no gene match: 1. Looked up from germline, CDR1 is MRHNA and CDR2 is SNTAGT. The CDR3 is 15 amino acids.

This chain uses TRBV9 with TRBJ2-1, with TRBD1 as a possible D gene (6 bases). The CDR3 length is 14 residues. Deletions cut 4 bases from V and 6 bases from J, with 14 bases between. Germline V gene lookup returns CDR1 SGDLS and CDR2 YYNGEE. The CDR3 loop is CASSTRQASNEQFF. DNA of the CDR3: TGTGCCAGCAGCACCCGACAGGCGAGCAATGAGCAGTTCTTC.

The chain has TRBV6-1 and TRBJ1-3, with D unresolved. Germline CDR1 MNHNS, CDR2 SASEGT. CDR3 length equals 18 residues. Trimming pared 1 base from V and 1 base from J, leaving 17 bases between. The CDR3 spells CASSEGLWQTPSGNTIYF. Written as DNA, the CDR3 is TGTGCCAGCAGTGAAGGTCTTTGGCAGACTCCTTCTGGAAACACCATATATTTT.

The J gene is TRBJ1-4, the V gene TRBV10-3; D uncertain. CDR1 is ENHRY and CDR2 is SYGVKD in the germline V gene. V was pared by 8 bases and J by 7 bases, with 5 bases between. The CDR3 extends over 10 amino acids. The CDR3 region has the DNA TGTGCCATCGCGATTGAAAAACTGTTTTTT. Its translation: CAIAIEKLFF.

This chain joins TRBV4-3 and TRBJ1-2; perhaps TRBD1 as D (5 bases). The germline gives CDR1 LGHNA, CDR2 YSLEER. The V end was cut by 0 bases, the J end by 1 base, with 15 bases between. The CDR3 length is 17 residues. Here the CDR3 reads CASSQDGSGPHNYGYTF. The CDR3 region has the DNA TGCGCCAGCAGCCAAGATGGTTCGGGACCCCATAACTATGGCTACACCTTC.

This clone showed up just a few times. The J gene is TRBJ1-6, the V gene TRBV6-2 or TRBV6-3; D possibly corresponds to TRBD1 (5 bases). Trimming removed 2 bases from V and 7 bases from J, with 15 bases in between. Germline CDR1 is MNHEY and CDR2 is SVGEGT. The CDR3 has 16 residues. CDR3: CASSYPTDSLNSPLHF. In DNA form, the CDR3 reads TGTGCCAGCAGTTACCCCACCGACAGTTTGAATTCACCCCTCCACTTT.

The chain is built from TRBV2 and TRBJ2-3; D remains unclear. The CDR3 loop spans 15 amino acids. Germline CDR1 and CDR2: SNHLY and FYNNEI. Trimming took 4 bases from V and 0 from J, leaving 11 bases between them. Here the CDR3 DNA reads TGTGCCAGCAGTGGGGCAGGCAATAGCACAGATACGCAGTATTTT. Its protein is CASSGAGNSTDTQYF.

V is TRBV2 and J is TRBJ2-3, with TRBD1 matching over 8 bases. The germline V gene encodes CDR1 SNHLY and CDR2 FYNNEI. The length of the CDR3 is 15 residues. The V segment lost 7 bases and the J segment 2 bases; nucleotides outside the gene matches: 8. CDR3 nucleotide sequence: TGTGCCAGCACCCAAACAGGGGGGAACACAGATACGCAGTATTTT. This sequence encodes CASTQTGGNTDTQYF.

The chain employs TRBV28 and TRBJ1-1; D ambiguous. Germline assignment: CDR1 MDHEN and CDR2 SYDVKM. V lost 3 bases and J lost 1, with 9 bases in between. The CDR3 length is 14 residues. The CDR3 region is CASSFMSTNTEAFF. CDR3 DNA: TGTGCCAGCAGTTTCATGTCTACGAACACTGAAGCTTTCTTT.

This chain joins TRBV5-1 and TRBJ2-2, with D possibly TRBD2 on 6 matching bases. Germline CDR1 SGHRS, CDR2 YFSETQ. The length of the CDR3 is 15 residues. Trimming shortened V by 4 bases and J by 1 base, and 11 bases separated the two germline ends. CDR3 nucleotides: TGCGCCAGCAGCCAAACCGGGGGGAACACCGGGGAGCTGTTTTTT. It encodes CASSQTGGNTGELFF.